The 5 T cell receptor beta chains presented below share a single source sample, sequenced in a study of T cell responses to AZD1222 COVID-19 vaccine. The method was immunoSEQ multiplex PCR; TCRdb's version includes in-frame clones alone and lacks a portion of them. The top ten clones hold roughly 8.7% of a sample with 20,000 or so clones, roughly 90% of them seen once. Material: peripheral blood, obtained 28 days after the second AZD1222 dose. These receptors all stem from an adult who received the AZD1222 COVID-19 vaccine.

The chain links TRBV11-2 to TRBJ1-1, with 8 nucleotides matching TRBD1. Germline CDR1 reads SGHAT; CDR2 reads FQNNGV. Losses at the gene ends were 2 bases for V and 4 bases for J; bases not matched to a gene: 9. The CDR3 is 16 residues long. The CDR3 DNA is TGTGCCAGCAGCTTACTCAGGGGGCGCCGGGGCACTGAAGCTTTCTTT. Its protein is CASSLLRGRRGTEAFF.

This chain joins TRBV28 and TRBJ1-6; D gene unclear. The CDR3 length is 16 residues. The germline V and J ends were trimmed by 11 bases and 8 bases, with 25 bases remaining between them. Germline V gives CDR1 MDHEN, CDR2 SYDVKM. The CDR3 DNA reads TGTGCCTCCCATCCCACGGGTTCCAGGCGGGATTCACCCCTCCACTTT. It is translated as CASHPTGSRRDSPLHF.

V and J are TRBV18 and TRBJ1-4; TRBD1 agrees at 9 bases. Germline V gene data show CDR1 as KGHSH and CDR2 as LQKENI. V shed 2 bases and J 5 bases; nucleotides not matched to a gene: 0. This CDR3 is 14 amino acids long. The CDR3: CASSPGTGNEKLFF. Here the CDR3 DNA reads TGTGCCAGCTCACCAGGGACAGGGAATGAAAAACTGTTTTTT. Full variable domain (outside the CDR3, taken from reference TRBV18 and TRBJ1-4): NAGVMQNPRHLVRRRGQEARLRCSPMKGHSHVYWYRQLPEEGLKFMVYLQKENIIDESGMPKERFSAEFPKEGPSILRIQQVVRGDSAAYFCASSPGTGNEKLFFGSGTQLSVL.

This clone was seen only a few times. The chain has TRBV11-1 and TRBJ1-1, with D perhaps matching TRBD1 (5 bases). The V end lost 5 bases, the J end lost 1 base, and 8 bases lay between the germline ends. Germline V CDR1 and CDR2: SGHAT, FQDESV (reference sequence). The CDR3 has 13 residues. CDR3 amino acids: CASSTQGNTEAFF. The CDR3 DNA follows: TGTGCCAGCAGCACGCAGGGGAACACTGAAGCTTTCTTT. Full variable domain (outside the CDR3, taken from reference TRBV11-1 and TRBJ1-1): EAEVAQSPRYKITEKSQAVAFWCDPISGHATLYWYRQILGQGPELLVQFQDESVVDDSQLPKDRFSAERLKGVDSTLKIQPAELGDSAMYLCASSTQGNTEAFFGQGTRLTVV.

V gene TRBV20-1 combines with J gene TRBJ2-2, with 8 bases lining up with TRBD2. V shed 3 bases and J 4 bases; nucleotides not matched to a gene: 10. Germline V gives CDR1 DFQATT, CDR2 SNEGSKA (reference sequence). The CDR3 sequence is 16 residues long. The CDR3 DNA reads TGCAGTGCTAGTGGGGCCGGGCTAGCGGGCACCGGGGAGCTGTTTTTT. Translating gives CSASGAGLAGTGELFF.